These T cell receptor beta chains were read from a single sample in a study of T cell responses to AZD1222 COVID-19 vaccine. The table came from immunoSEQ multiplex PCR; TCRdb's copy has only in-frame clones and leaves some out. The table has roughly 160,000 clones, 85% to 90% seen once. The source was peripheral blood, collected on day 0 of AZD1222 vaccination. These receptors came from an adult in good health. Each CDR3 is given without its conserved first and last residue. Fields, in order: V gene, CDR3 protein.

>TRBV5-4
ASSPGQGADYGYT
>TRBV27
ASRKGTSGGADTQY
>TRBV10-3
AISTAAETQY
>TRBV14
ASSQDNLRRDTGELF
>TRBV5-8
ASSLMAARAEQF
>TRBV27
ASSAGRFTDTQY
>TRBV5-5
ASSLLQAPQETQY
>TRBV6-1
ASSETGRETQY
>TRBV7-8
ASSFRDRGDQPQH
>TRBV6-5
ASSPGDRGNQPQH
>TRBV15
ATKGQLNTEAF
>TRBV6-5
ASSYQGDTEAF
>TRBV29-1
SAKPRLAASWF
>TRBV6-5
ASSTWNTGELF
>TRBV9
ASSPGTSGGTGETQY
>TRBV7-9
ASSSETWGTSGPETQY
>TRBV19
ASSSAYEQF
>TRBV5-8
ASSLGPVSNQPQH
>TRBV7-9
ASSSPGGTNEKLF
>TRBV5-1
ASSLASGDNEQF
>TRBV11-1
ASSLGLSEAF
>TRBV7-9
ASTRAPGEGYT
>TRBV4-1
ASSQLYWRELF
>TRBV5-6
ASSWGIGDGYT
>TRBV5-6
ASSLLREALH
>TRBV6-6
ASSTDSYEQY
>TRBV9
ASSVALTGQPQH
>TRBV29-1
SVYGTGADSGNTIY
>TRBV28
ASSLSGTGGIGELF
>TRBV5-1
ASSSPGGGRETQY
>TRBV4-3
ASSQDELAGGETQY
>TRBV5-1
ASSATGSDTIY
>TRBV12-3/TRBV12-4
ASSLQNQPQH
>TRBV4-2
ASSPRTSGGGTDTQY
>TRBV7-2
ASSFLGGNQPQH
>TRBV5-6
ASSPRPGEETQY
>TRBV7-2
ASSGGAWGSNQPQH
>TRBV4-3
ASSPGTGAAEQF
>TRBV6-5
ASGGRGRPYEQY
>TRBV6-5
ASTGEGYGYT
>TRBV28
ASSVRDQPQH
>TRBV7-8
ASSLIRTSGTDTQY
>TRBV2
ASRLGGSQYNEQF
>TRBV27
ASSLPGIGEKLF
>TRBV4-1
ASSQEPGANTEAF
>TRBV13
ASSPTHLRDTQY
>TRBV7-2
ASISPWGGPGELF
>TRBV13
ASSLGGLFYGYT
>TRBV19
ASSIYGLDGYT
>TRBV5-8
ARTTDRGGHGYT
>TRBV5-4
ASSSGQTTEAF
>TRBV18
ASSPRALSTQY
>TRBV13
ASSLEGGQGPTEAF
>TRBV7-9
ASSLGEVDTGELF
>TRBV7-9
ASSLSQGGYGYT
>TRBV9
ASWGSLAAQNPLRETQY
>TRBV4-1
ASSQGPGGTIEAF